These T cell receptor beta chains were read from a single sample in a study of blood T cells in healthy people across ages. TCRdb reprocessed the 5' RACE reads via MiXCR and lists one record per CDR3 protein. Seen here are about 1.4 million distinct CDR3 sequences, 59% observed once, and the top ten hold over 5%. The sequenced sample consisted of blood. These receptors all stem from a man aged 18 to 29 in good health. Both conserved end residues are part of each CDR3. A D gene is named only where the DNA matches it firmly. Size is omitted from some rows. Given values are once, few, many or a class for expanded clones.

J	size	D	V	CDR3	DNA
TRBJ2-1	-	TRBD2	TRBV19	CASSIGGADEQFF	TGTGCCAGTAGTATCGGGGGGGCCGATGAGCAGTTCTTC
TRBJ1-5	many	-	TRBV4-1	CASSQVGNQPQHF	TGCGCCAGCAGCCAAGTCGGGAATCAGCCCCAGCATTTT
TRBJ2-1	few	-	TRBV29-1	CSVGEGGDFYNEQFF	TGCAGCGTTGGAGAGGGTGGGGATTTCTACAATGAGCAGTTCTTC
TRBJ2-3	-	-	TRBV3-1	CASSQEGLAVADTQYF	TGTGCCAGCAGCCAAGAAGGCCTAGCCGTCGCAGATACGCAGTATTTT
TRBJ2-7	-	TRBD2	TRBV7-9	CASSFGLAEPYEQYF	TGTGCCAGCAGCTTCGGACTAGCGGAGCCCTACGAGCAGTACTTC
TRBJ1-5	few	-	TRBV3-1	CASSQAFNQPQHF	TGTGCCAGCAGCCAAGCCTTTAATCAGCCCCAGCATTTT
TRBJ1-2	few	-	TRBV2	CASSDQGSNYGYTF	TGTGCCAGCAGTGATCAGGGGTCTAACTATGGCTACACCTTC
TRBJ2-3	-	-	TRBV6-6	CASSPSFRVDTQYF	TGTGCCAGCAGCCCGAGTTTCAGGGTCGATACGCAGTATTTT
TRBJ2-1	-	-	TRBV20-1	CSAMTQGGGARSSYNEQFF	TGCAGTGCTATGACCCAGGGCGGGGGCGCGAGGAGCTCCTACAATGAGCAGTTCTTC
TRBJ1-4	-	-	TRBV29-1	CSVAVSRSGNEKLFF	TGCAGCGTTGCGGTCTCCCGGTCGGGGAATGAAAAACTGTTTTTT
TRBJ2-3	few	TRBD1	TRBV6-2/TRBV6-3	CASISGQGGDTQYF	TGTGCCAGCATATCGGGACAGGGAGGAGATACGCAGTATTTT
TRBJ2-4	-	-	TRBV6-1	CASSEGQWVENIQYF	TGTGCCAGCAGTGAAGGTCAATGGGTGGAAAACATTCAGTACTTC
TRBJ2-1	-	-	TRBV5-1	CASSPTSSVFQGNEQFF	TGCGCCAGCAGCCCAACCTCTAGCGTCTTTCAGGGGAATGAGCAGTTCTTC
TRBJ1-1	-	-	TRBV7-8	CAISSQGDTARPEAFF	TGTGCCATCAGCTCCCAAGGGGACACGGCCAGGCCTGAAGCTTTCTTT
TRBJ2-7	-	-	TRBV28	CASSLYLWQQTPYEQYF	TGTGCCAGCAGTTTATACCTCTGGCAGCAGACTCCTTACGAGCAGTACTTC
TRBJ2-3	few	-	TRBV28	CASNPAPKDTQYF	TGTGCCAGCAACCCGGCCCCGAAGGATACGCAGTATTTT
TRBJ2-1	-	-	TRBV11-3	CASSLRGLSGDEQFF	TGTGCCAGCAGCCTAAGAGGACTTTCCGGCGATGAGCAGTTCTTC
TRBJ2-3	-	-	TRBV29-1	CSVLNTDTQYF	TGCAGCGTTCTAAACACAGATACGCAGTATTTT
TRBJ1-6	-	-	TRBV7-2	CASSRVQAGSPLHF	TGTGCCAGCAGTCGGGTCCAGGCTGGGTCACCCCTCCACTTT
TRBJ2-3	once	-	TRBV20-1	CSATKDPRTDTQYF	TGCAGTGCTACTAAGGACCCTCGCACAGATACGCAGTATTTT
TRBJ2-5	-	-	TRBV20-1	CSASGIQETQYF	TGCAGTGCTAGTGGGATCCAAGAGACCCAGTACTTC
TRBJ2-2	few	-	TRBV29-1	CSVEDLRHTGELFF	TGCAGCGTTGAAGATCTCCGGCACACCGGGGAGCTGTTTTTT
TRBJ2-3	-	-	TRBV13	CASSLSFQDTQYF	TGTGCCAGCAGCTTATCCTTCCAAGATACGCAGTATTTT
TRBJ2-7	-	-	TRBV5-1	CASRQVIYEQYF	TGCGCCAGTCGACAGGTTATCTACGAGCAGTACTTC
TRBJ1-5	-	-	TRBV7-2	CASSAQEYSNQPQHF	TGTGCCAGCAGCGCACAGGAATATAGCAATCAGCCCCAGCATTTT
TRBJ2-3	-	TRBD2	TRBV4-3	CASSQDLLLAGGRDTQYF	TGCGCCAGCAGCCAAGACCTTTTACTAGCGGGGGGGCGAGATACGCAGTATTTT
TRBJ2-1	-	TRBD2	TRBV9	CASSVDGRASDEQFF	TGTGCCAGCAGCGTAGACGGGAGGGCCTCCGATGAGCAGTTCTTC
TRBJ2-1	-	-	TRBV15	CATSRERAPSYNEQFF	TGTGCCACCAGCAGGGAGCGGGCGCCGTCCTACAATGAGCAGTTCTTC
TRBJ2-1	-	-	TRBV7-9	CAGSLGDEQFF	TGTGCCGGCAGCTTGGGAGATGAGCAGTTCTTC
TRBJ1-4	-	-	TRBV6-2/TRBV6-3	CASSYTSTSPNEKLFF	TGTGCCAGCAGTTACACCAGCACCAGCCCTAATGAAAAACTGTTTTTT
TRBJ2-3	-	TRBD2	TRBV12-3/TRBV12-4	CASSSSGKSTDTQYF	TGTGCCAGCAGTAGTAGCGGGAAGAGCACAGATACGCAGTATTTT
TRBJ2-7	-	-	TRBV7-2	CASSFSPSRAYEQYF	TGTGCCAGCAGCTTCTCCCCATCTCGCGCCTACGAGCAGTACTTC